The 19 T cell receptor beta chains presented below share a single source sample, sequenced in a study of graft-versus-host responses after intestinal transplantation. Their specific antigens are unknown. Libraries were prepared by immunoSEQ multiplex PCR; TCRdb keeps only in-frame clonotypes and omits some of them. Found here are around 93,000 clones, about 89% of them singletons; the top ten hold about 6.3%. The starting material was unstimulated CD8+ T cells sorted from spleen or lymph node cells, obtained before intestinal transplant. The origin of the receptors is a human donor who received an intestinal transplant.

V is TRBV15 and J is TRBJ2-3; possibly TRBD1 for D (6 bases). There are 14 residues in the CDR3. V was trimmed by 1 base and J by 6 bases, leaving 11 bases between them. Germline V gene sequence: CDR1 LNHNV, CDR2 YYDKDF (reference sequence). CDR3 in amino acids: CATSRGMQGDTQYF. CDR3 bases: TGTGCCACCAGCAGAGGGATGCAGGGGGATACGCAGTATTTT.

The J gene is TRBJ2-5, the V gene TRBV7-3, with 9 bases that match TRBD2. The germline V gene has CDR1 SGHTA and CDR2 FQGTGA. The CDR3 spans 21 residues. V shed 0 bases and J 4 bases; nucleotides not matched to a gene: 21. This chain's CDR3 is CASSLTSPLVAGGPEAETQYF. In DNA, the CDR3 is TGTGCCAGCAGCTTAACCTCCCCCTTGGTGGCGGGGGGGCCAGAGGCAGAGACCCAGTACTTC.

The chain combines TRBV4-1 with TRBJ2-7, with TRBD2 identical over 9 bases. Per germline, CDR1 MGHRA and CDR2 YSYEKL. This CDR3 has 16 amino acids. V shed 1 base and J 2 bases; nucleotides not matched to a gene: 6. The CDR3 coding sequence is TGCGCCAGCAGCCAAGTAACGGCGGGGGGGACCTACGAGCAGTACTTC. Amino acids: CASSQVTAGGTYEQYF.

V gene TRBV6-1 combines with J gene TRBJ2-7; 9 bases line up with TRBD2. This CDR3 region has 14 residues. J lost 5 bases, V lost 6 bases, and 8 bases had no gene match. The germline gives CDR1 MNHNS, CDR2 SASEGT. The CDR3: CASSRGGALDEQYF. The CDR3 coding sequence is TGTGCCAGCAGCCGCGGGGGGGCCCTGGACGAGCAGTACTTC.

The chain carries TRBV10-3 and TRBJ2-7; tentatively, D is TRBD1 (7 bases). Germline V gene lookup returns CDR1 ENHRY and CDR2 SYGVKD. V was pared by 6 bases and J by 4 bases, with 22 bases between. The CDR3 sequence is 16 residues long. CDR3 DNA sequence: TGTGCCATCAGCCCAGACACAGGGGCGGAGGGGTACGAGCAGTACTTC. It is translated as CAISPDTGAEGYEQYF.

The genes are TRBV9 and TRBJ2-7; 9 bases are shared with TRBD1. J was trimmed by 0 bases and V by 3 bases; bases with no gene match: 13. The germline V gene encodes CDR1 SGDLS and CDR2 YYNGEE. This CDR3 contains 18 residues. The CDR3 loop is CASSESGTGLGSSYEQYF. The CDR3 DNA reads as TGTGCCAGCAGCGAATCTGGGACAGGGTTAGGGAGCTCCTACGAGCAGTACTTC.

This chain uses TRBV5-5 with TRBJ2-1; 12 bases fit TRBD2. The length of the CDR3 is 16 residues. Germline V gene sequence: CDR1 SGHKS, CDR2 YYEKEE (reference sequence). The J segment lost 7 bases and the V segment lost 4 bases, leaving 9 bases of the junction unmatched. As DNA, the CDR3 is TGTGCCAGCAGCCTAACGACTAGCGGGAGTAGGAATGAGCAGTTCTTC. This gives the protein CASSLTTSGSRNEQFF.

The chain recombines TRBV7-9 with TRBJ2-5, with D possibly being TRBD1 (5 bases). The CDR3 length is 14 residues. V lost 2 bases and J lost 5, with 12 bases in between. The germline CDR1 and CDR2 sequences are SEHNR and FQNEAQ (reference sequence). In DNA, the CDR3 is TGTGCCAGCAGCTTACAGACAGAGGATGAGACCCAGTACTTC. Amino acid sequence: CASSLQTEDETQYF.

The genes are TRBV2 and TRBJ2-2; 8 nucleotides line up with TRBD2. The germline CDR1 and CDR2 sequences are SNHLY and FYNNEI. CDR3 length: 16 amino acids. Trimming cost V 6 bases and J 5 bases; bases outside gene matches: 11. The CDR3 reads CASRRSGVKGTGELFF. The CDR3 region has the DNA TGTGCCAGCAGGCGTAGCGGGGTAAAGGGGACCGGGGAGCTGTTTTTT. The entire variable domain, with the rest obtained from reference TRBV2 and TRBJ2-2, is as follows: EPEVTQTPSHQVTQMGQEVILRCVPISNHLYFYWYRQILGQKVEFLVSFYNNEISEKSEIFDDQFSVERPDGSNFTLKIRSTKLEDSAMYFCASRRSGVKGTGELFFGEGSRLTVL.

The J gene is TRBJ2-1, the V gene TRBV19, with 10 bases identical to TRBD2. CDR1 LNHDA and CDR2 SQIVND come from the germline V gene (reference sequence). V gave up 5 bases and J gave up 10 bases; unmatched junction bases: 8. CDR3 length: 14 amino acids. As DNA, the CDR3 is TGTGCCAGTAGTGCTAGCGGGAGTGGGGGGGAGCAGTTCTTC. Its protein is CASSASGSGGEQFF. The variable domain in full, completed from reference TRBV19 and TRBJ2-1, reads DGGITQSPKYLFRKEGQNVTLSCEQNLNHDAMYWYRQDPGQGLRLIYYSQIVNDFQKGDIAEGYSVSREKKESFPLTVTSAQKNPTAFYLCASSASGSGGEQFFGPGTRLTVL.

This chain links TRBV4-1 with TRBJ2-5; TRBD2 agrees at 12 bases. J gave up 5 bases and V 2 bases, and 3 bases lay outside the gene matches. There are 15 residues in the CDR3. CDR1 and CDR2 (germline): MGHRA, YSYEKL. The CDR3 coding sequence is TGCGCCAGCAGCCAAACTAGCGGGGGGATGGAGACCCAGTACTTC. It encodes CASSQTSGGMETQYF.

The genes are TRBV7-9 and TRBJ2-3; D remains ambiguous. Germline V gives CDR1 SEHNR, CDR2 FQNEAQ (reference sequence). V was cut by 3 bases and J by 2 bases, with 12 bases left in between. This CDR3 comprises 15 residues. The CDR3 DNA reads as TGTGCCAGCAGCTTGGTCAGACGACCCACAGATACGCAGTATTTT. Translating it yields CASSLVRRPTDTQYF.

The rearrangement links TRBV9 to TRBJ2-2; no clear D. This CDR3 has 13 amino acids. The V and J ends lost 3 bases and 8 bases respectively, with 11 bases between them. The germline CDR1 and CDR2 sequences are SGDLS and YYNGEE. CDR3 bases: TGTGCCAGCAGCGCGGAACTGGGGGGGGAGCTGTTTTTT. Amino acids: CASSAELGGELFF.

The rearrangement uses TRBV4-1 and TRBJ2-3, with TRBD1 matching 9 bases. V was clipped by 0 bases and J by 4 bases; unmatched bases: 11. CDR1 and CDR2 from the germline V gene are MGHRA and YSYEKL. The CDR3 has 18 residues. The CDR3 loop is CASSQEGVRDRESDTQYF. For the CDR3, the DNA is TGCGCCAGCAGCCAAGAAGGGGTTAGGGACAGGGAGTCAGATACGCAGTATTTT.

This clone was seen a handful of times. In DNA, the CDR3 is TGTGCCAGCAGCTATCCGGACAGGGGGCTCTACGAGCAGTACTTC. Translating it yields CASSYPDRGLYEQYF. The V call is TRBV7-9, the J call TRBJ2-7; 11 bases agree with TRBD1. J gave up 3 bases and V 4 bases, and 5 bases lay outside the gene matches. The CDR3 runs to 15 residues. Germline V gene data show CDR1 as SEHNR and CDR2 as FQNEAQ (reference sequence).

The CDR3: CAISGPPEGTDTQYF. The CDR3 nucleotides are TGTGCCATCAGTGGACCTCCGGAGGGCACAGATACGCAGTATTTT. This chain links TRBV10-3 with TRBJ2-3; D is possibly TRBD2 (5 bases). In germline, CDR1 is ENHRY, CDR2 SYGVKD. With 4 bases removed from V and 1 base from J, the gap between germline ends came to 12 bases. This CDR3 has 15 amino acids.

V usage is TRBV7-9 and J usage is TRBJ1-4; D gene uncertain. The ends were cut back, 1 base at V and 3 bases at J, with 6 bases in the middle. Germline CDR1 and CDR2: SEHNR and FQNEAQ (reference sequence). There are 14 residues in the CDR3. The CDR3 loop is CASSLGGSNEKLFF. As DNA, the CDR3 is TGTGCCAGCAGCTTAGGAGGGTCTAATGAAAAACTGTTTTTT. Drawing the rest from reference TRBV7-9 and TRBJ1-4, the complete variable domain is DTGVSQNPRHKITKRGQNVTFRCDPISEHNRLYWYRQTLGQGPEFLTYFQNEAQLEKSRLLSDRFSAERPKGSFSTLEIQRTEQGDSAMYLCASSLGGSNEKLFFGSGTQLSVL.

The genes are TRBV2 and TRBJ2-7, with TRBD2 matching over 12 bases. After removal of 7 bases from V and 4 bases from J, the junction contained 5 bases not matched to a gene. Germline V gene lookup returns CDR1 SNHLY and CDR2 FYNNEI. There are 14 residues in the CDR3. The CDR3, as DNA: TGTGCCAGCAACAAACTAGCGGGAGGATACGAGCAGTACTTC. It encodes CASNKLAGGYEQYF.

This clone was seen more than once but under ten times. V is TRBV7-2 and J is TRBJ1-2; 7 bases match TRBD1. Germline loops: CDR1 SGHTA, CDR2 FQGNSA. Trimming removed 3 bases from V and 4 bases from J; junction bases left unmatched: 8. The CDR3 totals 15 residues. The CDR3 protein is CASSLAGGYGYGYTF. DNA of the CDR3: TGTGCCAGCAGCTTGGCAGGGGGTTATGGCTATGGCTACACCTTC.